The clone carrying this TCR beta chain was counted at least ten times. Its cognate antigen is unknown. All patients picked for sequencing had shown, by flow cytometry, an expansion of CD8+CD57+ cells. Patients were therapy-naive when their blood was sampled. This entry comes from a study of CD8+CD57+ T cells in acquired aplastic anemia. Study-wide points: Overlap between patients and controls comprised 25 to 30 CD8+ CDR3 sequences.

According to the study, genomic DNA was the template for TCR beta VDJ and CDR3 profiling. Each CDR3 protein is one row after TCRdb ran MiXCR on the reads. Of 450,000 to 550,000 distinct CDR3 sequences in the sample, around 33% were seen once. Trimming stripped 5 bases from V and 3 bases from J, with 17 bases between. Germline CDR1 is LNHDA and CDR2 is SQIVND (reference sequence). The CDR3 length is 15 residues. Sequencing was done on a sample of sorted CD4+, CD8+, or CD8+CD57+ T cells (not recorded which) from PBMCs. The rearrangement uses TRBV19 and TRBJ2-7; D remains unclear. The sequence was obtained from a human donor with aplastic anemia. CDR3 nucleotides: TGTGCCAGTAGTCTTCGCCCAACAGAACACTACGAGCAGTACTTC. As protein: CASSLRPTEHYEQYF. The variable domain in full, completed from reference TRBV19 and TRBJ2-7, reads DGGITQSPKYLFRKEGQNVTLSCEQNLNHDAMYWYRQDPGQGLRLIYYSQIVNDFQKGDIAEGYSVSREKKESFPLTVTSAQKNPTAFYLCASSLRPTEHYEQYFGPGTRLTVT.